The T cell receptor (beta chain) under discussion was sequenced for a study of T cells in Graves' hyperthyroidism and ophthalmopathy. Whole-study findings and limits: Ophthalmopathy stood apart from stable hyperthyroidism in a 13 V-J model.

Thyroid ultrasound, orbital computed tomography, clinical symptoms, and serum thyroxine and TRAb underpinned diagnoses. V lost 4 bases, J lost 6 bases, and 6 bases stayed unmatched. Germline assignment: CDR1 MNHEY and CDR2 SVGEGT. The CDR3 covers 14 residues. In the case of this clonotype: No antigen is known for it.

Researchers amplified the TCR beta CDR3 regions from RNA transcripts. The HTBI primer set drove a first-round RT-PCR of the TCR CDR3. MiXCR, applied by TCRdb to the multiplex PCR reads, yields one record per CDR3 protein. The data contain roughly 700,000 distinct CDR3 sequences, over 35% of them singletons. The TCR comes from a woman between 40 and 50 years old with Graves' hyperthyroidism. This chain uses TRBV6-2 or TRBV6-3 with TRBJ1-1, with TRBD1 matching 9 bases. The sample taken for sequencing was blood. DNA of the CDR3: TGTGCCAGCAGTTGGACAGGGGAGATCGCTGAAGCTTTCTTT. It specifies CASSWTGEIAEAFF.